Below are 29 T cell receptor beta chains sequenced from a single sample in a study of T-cell reconstitution after alpha-beta-depleted transplantation in children. Unique molecular identifiers were incorporated into the prepared TCRbeta library. TCRdb called the PCR reads again in MiXCR, with one record for every CDR3 protein. The sample records 75,000 to 80,000 distinct CDR3 sequences, about a sixth being singletons. The sequenced sample was PBMCs, mostly from graft donor cells, obtained 360 days after TCRalphabeta/CD19-depleted stem cell transplant. These receptors were collected from a male patient aged 2-15 years who had a stem cell transplant for acute lymphoblastic leukemia, so the T cells may come from the graft donor.

CDR3 residues: CASSLRGGGELFF. CDR3 coding DNA: TGTGCCAGCAGCTTGCGAGGGGGCGGGGAGCTGTTTTTT. V gene TRBV7-2 combines with J gene TRBJ2-2, with TRBD1 as a possible D gene (6 bases). The CDR3 spans 13 residues. Germline V gene lookup returns CDR1 SGHTA and CDR2 FQGNSA. V gave up 3 bases and J gave up 7 bases, with 9 bases separating them.

The rearrangement joins TRBV15 to TRBJ2-2, with TRBD1 matching 9 bases. CDR3 length: 18 residues. Unmatched junction bases numbered 11, after V lost 0 bases and J lost 6 bases. Germline V lookup: CDR1 LNHNV, CDR2 YYDKDF (reference sequence). CDR3 in amino acids: CATSRDGNRGRRAGELFF. For the CDR3, the DNA is TGTGCCACCAGCAGAGATGGGAACAGGGGGCGACGCGCCGGGGAGCTGTTTTTT. The whole variable domain, filled in from reference TRBV15 and TRBJ2-2, reads DAMVIQNPRYQVTQFGKPVTLSCSQTLNHNVMYWYQQKSSQAPKLLFHYYDKDFNNEADTPDNFQSRRPNTSFCFLDIRSPGLGDTAMYLCATSRDGNRGRRAGELFFGEGSRLTVL.

This clonotype was picked up a small number of times. The rearrangement links TRBV10-2 to TRBJ2-7; D assignment may be TRBD1 or TRBD2 (5 bases each). CDR1 and CDR2 (germline): WSHSY, SAAADI. V shed 3 bases and J shed 1 base, with 13 bases lying between them. The CDR3 loop spans 15 amino acids. The CDR3 spells CASSEGDPGSYEQYF. Here the CDR3 DNA reads TGCGCCAGCAGTGAAGGGGACCCAGGGTCCTACGAGCAGTACTTC.

This clonotype showed up just a few times. The V gene is TRBV12-3 or TRBV12-4, the J gene TRBJ2-1, with TRBD2 matching over 8 bases. The CDR3 runs 16 residues. After removal of 6 bases from V and 8 bases from J, the junction contained 15 bases not matched to a gene. In DNA, the CDR3 is TGTGCCAGCAGCCTCACCCAGCGGGAGCGGGGATATGAGCAGTTCTTC. Protein sequence: CASSLTQRERGYEQFF.

This clonotype is medium-sized within its sample. The chain recombines TRBV7-9 with TRBJ2-3; the match to TRBD2 covers 11 bases. Trimming cost V 2 bases and J 4 bases; bases outside gene matches: 8. Germline assignment: CDR1 SEHNR and CDR2 FQNEAQ (reference sequence). The CDR3 is made up of 17 amino acids. CDR3 loop: CASSLILTSGNSDTQYF. The CDR3 coding sequence is TGTGCCAGCAGCTTAATCTTGACTAGCGGGAACTCAGATACGCAGTATTTT.

In its sample, this clonotype was seen many times. The J gene is TRBJ1-2, the V gene TRBV12-3 or TRBV12-4, with D uncertain. Trimming took off 4 bases at V and 4 bases at J, with 10 bases between the two ends. The CDR3 is 13 amino acids. The CDR3 region is CASSSGSSYGYTF. The CDR3 nucleotides are TGTGCCAGCAGTTCCGGGTCCTCCTATGGCTACACCTTC.

CDR3 region: CASSRTRTDFYNEQFF. The DNA of the CDR3 is TGCGCCAGCAGCAGAACCCGGACAGATTTTTATAATGAGCAGTTCTTC. The rearrangement uses TRBV5-1 and TRBJ2-1; D may be TRBD1 (6 bases). The length of the CDR3 is 16 residues. Germline values: CDR1 SGHRS, CDR2 YFSETQ. Trimming removed 4 bases from V and 7 bases from J, with 21 bases in between.

This clonotype was counted between two and nine times. The chain combines TRBV5-6 with TRBJ1-2; TRBD1 might be the D (5 bases). CDR1 is SGHDT, CDR2 YYEEEE, per germline. The CDR3 is 14 residues long. V was trimmed by 0 bases and J by 5 bases, leaving 11 bases between them. CDR3 nucleotide sequence: TGTGCCAGCAGCTTGGCCCTCAGGGAATATGGCTACACCTTC. Protein: CASSLALREYGYTF.

The chain uses TRBV29-1 and TRBJ2-3; 8 nucleotides match TRBD2. With V trimmed by 7 bases and J by 2 bases, 2 bases remained unmatched. Per germline, CDR1 SQVTM and CDR2 ANQGSEA. The CDR3 contains 12 residues. This CDR3 is CSAGLATDTQYF. The CDR3 DNA follows: TGCAGCGCCGGACTAGCCACAGATACGCAGTATTTT.

This clonotype was detected a few times. The chain links TRBV5-1 to TRBJ2-7; 13 positions agree with TRBD2. The length of the CDR3 is 18 residues. Germline loops: CDR1 SGHRS, CDR2 YFSETQ. V trimming: 3 bases; J trimming: 6 bases; junction bases outside the gene matches: 15. In nucleotides, the CDR3 is TGCGCCAGCAGCTCCGGCACTAGCGGGAGGGCCGTTTTGATCGAGCAGTACTTC. Its protein product is CASSSGTSGRAVLIEQYF.

A few counts support this clonotype. CDR3: CSVVGSGSNEQYF. In DNA, the CDR3 is TGCAGCGTTGTGGGTAGCGGGAGTAACGAGCAGTACTTC. V gene TRBV29-1 combines with J gene TRBJ2-7, with 9 bases that match TRBD2. V shed 4 bases and J 5 bases; nucleotides not matched to a gene: 6. Per germline, CDR1 SQVTM and CDR2 ANQGSEA. The CDR3 sequence is 13 residues long.

This clonotype has a handful of counts. This chain uses TRBV5-1 with TRBJ2-7; D possibly matches TRBD1 or TRBD2 (5 bases each). V lost 3 bases, J lost 4 bases, and 11 bases lay in between. This CDR3 is built from 13 residues. CDR1 is SGHRS and CDR2 is YFSETQ in the germline V gene. In nucleotides, the CDR3 is TGCGCCAGCAGCTGGGACCCCGGATACGAGCAGTACTTC. Protein: CASSWDPGYEQYF.

The chain employs TRBV20-1 and TRBJ2-1; the D gene is possibly TRBD2 (5 bases). With 2 bases removed from V and 4 bases from J, the gap between germline ends came to 9 bases. The CDR3 has 13 amino acids. CDR1 and CDR2 (germline): DFQATT, SNEGSKA (reference sequence). The CDR3 coding sequence is TGCAGTGCTAGAAGGACTTCTTACAATGAGCAGTTCTTC. Translating gives CSARRTSYNEQFF.

This clonotype was seen a few times. This chain connects TRBV3-1 to TRBJ1-5; D is unresolved. The CDR3 spans 11 residues. Trimming pared 1 base from V and 9 bases from J, leaving 4 bases between. CDR1 is LGHDT and CDR2 is YNNKEL in the germline V gene (reference sequence). DNA of the CDR3: TGTGCCAGCAGCCAAGGTGGGCCCCAGCATTTT. Protein sequence: CASSQGGPQHF.

The chain carries TRBV25-1 and TRBJ2-1; D gene uncertain. Germline-derived CDR1 and CDR2 are MGHDK and SYGVNS. The CDR3 contains 16 residues. Trimming cost V 5 bases and J 0 bases, with 14 bases left between them. CDR3 nucleotide sequence: TGTGCCAGCAGTCCAACCTACCAGAGCTCCTACAATGAGCAGTTCTTC. This gives the protein CASSPTYQSSYNEQFF.

This clonotype has just a few counts. The chain carries TRBV5-1 and TRBJ2-7; no clear D. The V end lost 1 base, the J end lost 1 base, and 6 bases lay between the germline ends. The CDR3 runs 13 residues. Germline V gene lookup returns CDR1 SGHRS and CDR2 YFSETQ. CDR3 sequence (DNA): TGCGCCAGCAGCTTGAAGGGTTCCTACGAGCAGTACTTC. It specifies CASSLKGSYEQYF.

This clonotype occurred a few times. J is TRBJ2-2 and V is TRBV3-1; D is uncertain. Trimming cost V 6 bases and J 4 bases, with 9 bases left between them. CDR1 and CDR2 (germline): LGHDT, YNNKEL (reference sequence). The CDR3 has 13 amino acids. The CDR3 region is CASRELLTGELFF. The CDR3, as DNA: TGTGCCAGCAGGGAGCTGCTCACCGGGGAGCTGTTTTTT.

This clonotype came up many times. This chain uses TRBV11-2 with TRBJ2-1, with no clear D. The germline CDR1 and CDR2 sequences are SGHAT and FQNNGV. CDR3 length: 12 residues. Trimming took 5 bases from V and 8 from J, leaving 10 bases between them. The CDR3 nucleotides are TGTGCCAGCAGCCCCCCTAGTTATGAGCAGTTCTTC. Residues: CASSPPSYEQFF.

In its sample, this clonotype was seen a few times. The gene calls are TRBV5-6 and TRBJ2-7; no reliable D call. This CDR3 spans 13 amino acids. CDR1 and CDR2 (germline): SGHDT, YYEEEE. The V end was cut by 4 bases, the J end by 9 bases, with 17 bases between. The CDR3 sequence: CASSPLGAYGQYF. In DNA form, the CDR3 reads TGTGCCAGCAGCCCTCTTGGCGCGTATGGGCAGTACTTC.

The CDR3 spells CASSQPLSGVGTIQYF. The CDR3 DNA reads TGTGCCAGCAGCCAACCCCTTTCCGGGGTGGGGACCATTCAGTACTTC. This sequence joins TRBV4-2 and TRBJ2-4; D might be TRBD1 or TRBD2, each matching 5 bases. The germline V gene has CDR1 LGHNA and CDR2 YNFKEQ. CDR3 size: 16 residues. Deletions cut 2 bases from V and 9 bases from J, with 20 bases between.

This clonotype turned up a few times. V and J are TRBV5-1 and TRBJ1-6, with a possible D match to TRBD1 (5 bases). Germline V gene data show CDR1 as SGHRS and CDR2 as YFSETQ. Trimming took off 2 bases at V and 7 bases at J, with 10 bases between the two ends. This CDR3 spans 14 amino acids. The CDR3 loop reads CASSLMTANSPLHF. The CDR3 DNA reads TGCGCCAGCAGCTTAATGACAGCGAATTCACCCCTCCACTTT.

The chain links TRBV29-1 to TRBJ2-7; TRBD1 matches at 10 bases. J lost 0 bases, V lost 4 bases, and 3 bases had no gene match. This CDR3 is built from 14 residues. CDR1 SQVTM and CDR2 ANQGSEA come from the germline V gene. CDR3: CSVVDRGPSYEQYF. CDR3 sequence (DNA): TGCAGCGTTGTCGACAGGGGGCCCTCCTACGAGCAGTACTTC.

This clonotype was counted only a few times. The chain has TRBV28 and TRBJ2-5; D gene unclear. CDR1 and CDR2 from the germline V gene are MDHEN and SYDVKM. Trimming removed 4 bases at V and 4 bases at J, with 10 bases between. The length of the CDR3 is 13 residues. The CDR3 loop reads CASSWYVGETQYF. The CDR3 coding sequence is TGTGCCAGCAGTTGGTACGTTGGAGAGACCCAGTACTTC. The full variable domain, in which reference TRBV28 and TRBJ2-5 provide the parts outside the CDR3, is DVKVTQSSRYLVKRTGEKVFLECVQDMDHENMFWYRQDPGLGLRLIYFSYDVKMKEKGDIPEGYSVSREKKERFSLILESASTNQTSMYLCASSWYVGETQYFGPGTRLLVL.

This chain links TRBV20-1 with TRBJ2-1; no definite D call. The CDR3 has 16 residues. Deletions cut 7 bases from V and 0 bases from J, with 19 bases between. CDR1 is DFQATT and CDR2 is SNEGSKA in the germline V gene (reference sequence). CDR3 sequence reads: CSVQSPLQVSYNEQFF. CDR3 bases: TGCAGTGTTCAGAGTCCTTTGCAGGTCTCCTACAATGAGCAGTTCTTC.

This clonotype was counted a few times. The genes are TRBV7-9 and TRBJ2-1; D ambiguous. CDR3 size: 14 residues. Trimming stripped 1 base from V and 6 bases from J, with 10 bases between. Per germline, CDR1 SEHNR and CDR2 FQNEAQ (reference sequence). CDR3 nucleotides: TGTGCCAGCAGCTTAGTGGGTAGGAGCAATGAGCAGTTCTTC. Protein product: CASSLVGRSNEQFF.

The DNA of the CDR3 is TGTGCCAGCAGTGAAGGCTTCTACAATGAGCAGTTCTTC. Translation gives CASSEGFYNEQFF. This rearrangement joins TRBV2 to TRBJ2-1; no clear D gene. Germline CDR1 SNHLY, CDR2 FYNNEI. Between the trimmed V and J ends, which lost 1 base and 3 bases, there was a span of 4 bases. The CDR3 totals 13 residues.

V is TRBV11-2 and J is TRBJ2-4, with D possibly matching TRBD2 (5 bases). This CDR3 is built from 15 residues. V was trimmed by 3 bases and J by 2 bases, leaving 11 bases between them. CDR1 SGHAT and CDR2 FQNNGV come from the germline V gene. The DNA for the CDR3 is TGTGCCAGCAGCTTTTACCTAGCCTCCAAAAACATTCAGTACTTC. It encodes CASSFYLASKNIQYF.

The chain has TRBV7-8 and TRBJ2-7, with 7 positions matching TRBD2. V was clipped by 5 bases and J by 0 bases; unmatched bases: 4. This CDR3 is built from 14 residues. Germline CDR1 and CDR2: SGHVS and FQNEAQ. CDR3 sequence: CASSDGLDSYEQYF. The CDR3 DNA reads as TGTGCCAGCAGCGATGGACTAGACTCCTACGAGCAGTACTTC.

This clonotype came up many times. The chain employs TRBV7-8 and TRBJ2-7; D remains ambiguous. The length of the CDR3 is 15 residues. Trimming took 4 bases from V and 5 from J, leaving 18 bases between them. Germline CDR1 is SGHVS and CDR2 is FQNEAQ. The CDR3 loop reads CASSSRAQLTNEQYF. CDR3 DNA: TGTGCCAGCAGCTCCCGGGCCCAGCTCACGAACGAGCAGTACTTC.